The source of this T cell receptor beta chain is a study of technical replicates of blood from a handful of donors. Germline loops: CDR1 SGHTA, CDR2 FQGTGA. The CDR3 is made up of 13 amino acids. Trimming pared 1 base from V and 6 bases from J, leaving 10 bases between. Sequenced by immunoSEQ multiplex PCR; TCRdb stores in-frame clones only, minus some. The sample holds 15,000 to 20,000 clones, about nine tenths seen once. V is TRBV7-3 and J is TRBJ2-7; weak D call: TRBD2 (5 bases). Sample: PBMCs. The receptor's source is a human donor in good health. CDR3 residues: CASSLMFGVEQYF. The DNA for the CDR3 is TGTGCCAGCAGCTTAATGTTCGGGGTCGAGCAGTACTTC.